This entry concerns a single T cell receptor (beta chain). The method was immunoSEQ multiplex PCR; TCRdb's version includes in-frame clones alone and lacks a portion of them. The table includes approximately 31,000 clones, 80% to 85% detected once. The data derive from a study of OX40 agonist ivuxolimab in advanced cancers. Germline V lookup: CDR1 LNHDA, CDR2 SQIVND (reference sequence). Losses at the gene ends were 6 bases for V and 7 bases for J; bases not matched to a gene: 4. This CDR3 has 13 residues. The receptor was isolated from an adult with an advanced solid tumor such as melanoma, head and neck, liver or kidney cancer. The chain uses TRBV19 and TRBJ1-5; 9 bases are shared with TRBD1. The source material was CD4+ or CD8+ T cells sorted from blood, sampled in a trial of the OX40 agonist ivuxolimab. CDR3 DNA: TGTGCCAGTAGGGACAGGGGTTGGCAGCCCCAGCATTTT. Translation: CASRDRGWQPQHF.